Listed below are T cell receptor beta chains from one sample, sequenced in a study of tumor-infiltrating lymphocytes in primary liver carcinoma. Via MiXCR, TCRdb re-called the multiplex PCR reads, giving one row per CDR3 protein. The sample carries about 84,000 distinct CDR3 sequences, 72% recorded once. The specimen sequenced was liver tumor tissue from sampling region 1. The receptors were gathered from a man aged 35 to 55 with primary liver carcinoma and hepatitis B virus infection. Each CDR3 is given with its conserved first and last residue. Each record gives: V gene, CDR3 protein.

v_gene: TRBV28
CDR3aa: CASLTRSSAGELFF

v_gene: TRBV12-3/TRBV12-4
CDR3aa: CASTRRKYYELYF

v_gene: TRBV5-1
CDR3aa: CASSPAPEETQYF

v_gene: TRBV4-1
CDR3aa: CVSCQVSNQPRHF

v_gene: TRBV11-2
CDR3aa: CASSFRTGGMDTQYF

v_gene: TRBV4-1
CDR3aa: CASSQGQTTGTQYF

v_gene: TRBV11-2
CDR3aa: CAISLAYNEQFF

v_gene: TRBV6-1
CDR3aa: CASREAVYEQYF

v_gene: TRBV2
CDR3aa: CASSEDGGQPQHF

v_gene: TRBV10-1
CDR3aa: CVSRENGGEQYF

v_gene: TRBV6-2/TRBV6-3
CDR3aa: CASSYGTGADTQYF

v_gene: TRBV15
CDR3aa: CATRDWVGENQPQHF

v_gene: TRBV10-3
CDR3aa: CAIKGQEPQETHYF

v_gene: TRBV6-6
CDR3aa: CVSSYQGEVAAEQFF

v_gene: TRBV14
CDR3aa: CAGSQGGVGTIGYTF

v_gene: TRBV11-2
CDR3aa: CACSFDRDRVSTGELFF

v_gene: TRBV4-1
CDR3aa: CASRQVRGRPSDEYFF

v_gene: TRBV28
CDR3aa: CASSLTDTQYF

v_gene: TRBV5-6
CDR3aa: CACSLNTEALF

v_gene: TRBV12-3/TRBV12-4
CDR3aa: CASSPEGQRDTEAFF

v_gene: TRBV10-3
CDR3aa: CAIRDRDKETQYF

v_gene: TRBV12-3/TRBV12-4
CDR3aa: CASTYRTGPRELLF

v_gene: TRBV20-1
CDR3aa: CSAPTSGRGVEAQYF

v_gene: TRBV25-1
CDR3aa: CASSEGLVTDQETQYF

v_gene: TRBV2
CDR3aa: CASGRGMAPRETQYF

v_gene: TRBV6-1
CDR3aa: CASSEARVVGETQYF

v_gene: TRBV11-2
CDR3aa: CTSSGWSAGELFF

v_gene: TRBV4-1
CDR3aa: CASSLAGGYNEQLF

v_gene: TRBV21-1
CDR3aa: CASSKERGCDKNIQYF

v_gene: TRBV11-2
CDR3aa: CASSFDRDRICTGELFF

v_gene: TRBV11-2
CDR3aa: CASSTASYGYAF

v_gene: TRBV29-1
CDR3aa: CIVRWVSGGTQYF

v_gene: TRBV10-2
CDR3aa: CVSGESGGEGQPQHF

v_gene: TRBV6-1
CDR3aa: CASTRLVTGNEQFF

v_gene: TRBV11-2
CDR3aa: CDSSRMGEQGFGTEAFF

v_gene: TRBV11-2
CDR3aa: CASSSDSLNNEQFF

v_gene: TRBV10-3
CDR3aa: CAISGTTTSDSNTGELFF

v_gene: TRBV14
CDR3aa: CASGIGGGDTQYF

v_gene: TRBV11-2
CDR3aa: CASNRMGGQGIGTEAIF

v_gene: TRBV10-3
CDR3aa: CTIGDSGANLLTF

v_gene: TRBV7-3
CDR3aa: CASSSGGLQETQYF

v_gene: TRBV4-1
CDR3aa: CASSQSGTIGDDEQFF

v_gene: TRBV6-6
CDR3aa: CASSPRGAVNQETRYF

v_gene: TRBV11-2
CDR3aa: CARNPGRPYNEQFF

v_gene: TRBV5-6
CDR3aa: CASSLVQTDELFF

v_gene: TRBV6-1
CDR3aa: CAGSGAQRVYEQFF

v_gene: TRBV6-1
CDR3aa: CASGEHGDTGELFF

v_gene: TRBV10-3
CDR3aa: CAIMAGEVGELFF